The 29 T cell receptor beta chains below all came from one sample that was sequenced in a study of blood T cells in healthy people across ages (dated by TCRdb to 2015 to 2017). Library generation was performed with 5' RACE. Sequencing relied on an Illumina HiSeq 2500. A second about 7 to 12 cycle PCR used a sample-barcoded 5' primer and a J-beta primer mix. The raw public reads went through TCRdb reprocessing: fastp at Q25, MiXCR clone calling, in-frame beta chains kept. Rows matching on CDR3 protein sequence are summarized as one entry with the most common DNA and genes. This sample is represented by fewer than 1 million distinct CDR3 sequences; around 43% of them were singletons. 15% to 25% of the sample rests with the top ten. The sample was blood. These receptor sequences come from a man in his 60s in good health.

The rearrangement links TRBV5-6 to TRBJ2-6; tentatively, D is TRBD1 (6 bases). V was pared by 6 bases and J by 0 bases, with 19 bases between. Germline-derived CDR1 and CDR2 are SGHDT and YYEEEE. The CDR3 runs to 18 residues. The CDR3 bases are TGTGCCAGCACCCCCAGCAGACAGGCCCACTCTGGGGCCAACGTCCTGACTTTC. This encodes CASTPSRQAHSGANVLTF.

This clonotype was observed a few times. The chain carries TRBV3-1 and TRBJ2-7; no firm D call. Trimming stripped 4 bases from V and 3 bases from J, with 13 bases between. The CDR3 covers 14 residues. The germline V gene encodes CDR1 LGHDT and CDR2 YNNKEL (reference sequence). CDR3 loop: CASSPSQQSYEQYF. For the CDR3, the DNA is TGTGCCAGCAGCCCGTCACAACAGAGCTACGAGCAGTACTTC.

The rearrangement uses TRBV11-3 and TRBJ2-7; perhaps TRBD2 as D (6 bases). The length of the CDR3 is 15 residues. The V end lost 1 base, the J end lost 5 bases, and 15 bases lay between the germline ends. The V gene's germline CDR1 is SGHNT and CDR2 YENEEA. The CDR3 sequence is CASSLAPGSDDEQYF. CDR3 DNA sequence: TGTGCCAGCAGCTTAGCACCCGGGAGTGATGACGAGCAGTACTTC.

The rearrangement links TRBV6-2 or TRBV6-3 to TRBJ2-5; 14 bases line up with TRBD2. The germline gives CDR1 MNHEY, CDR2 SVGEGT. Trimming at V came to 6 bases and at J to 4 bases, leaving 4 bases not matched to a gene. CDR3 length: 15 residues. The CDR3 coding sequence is TGTGCCAGCAGGACTAGCGGGGGGGCGTCAGAGACCCAGTACTTC. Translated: CASRTSGGASETQYF.

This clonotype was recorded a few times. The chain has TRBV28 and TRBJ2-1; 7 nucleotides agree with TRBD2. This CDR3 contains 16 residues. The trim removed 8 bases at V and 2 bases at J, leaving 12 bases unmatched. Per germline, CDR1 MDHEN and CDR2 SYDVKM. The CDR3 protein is CASFSHGGGTYNEQFF. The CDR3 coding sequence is TGTGCCAGCTTTTCCCATGGCGGGGGTACCTACAATGAGCAGTTCTTC. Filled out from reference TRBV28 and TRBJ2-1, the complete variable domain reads DVKVTQSSRYLVKRTGEKVFLECVQDMDHENMFWYRQDPGLGLRLIYFSYDVKMKEKGDIPEGYSVSREKKERFSLILESASTNQTSMYLCASFSHGGGTYNEQFFGPGTRLTVL.

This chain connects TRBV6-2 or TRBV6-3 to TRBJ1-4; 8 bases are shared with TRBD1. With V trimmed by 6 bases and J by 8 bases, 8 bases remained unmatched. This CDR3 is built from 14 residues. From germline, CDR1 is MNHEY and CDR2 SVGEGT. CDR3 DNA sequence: TGTGCCAGCAGACCCGGACAGGGTCGAGAAAAACTGTTTTTT. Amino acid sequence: CASRPGQGREKLFF.

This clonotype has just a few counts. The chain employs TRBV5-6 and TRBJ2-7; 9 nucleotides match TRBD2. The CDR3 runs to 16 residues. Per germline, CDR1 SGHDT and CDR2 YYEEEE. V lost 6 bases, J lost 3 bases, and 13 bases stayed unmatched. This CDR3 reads CASNETGTSTGYEQYF. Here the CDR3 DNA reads TGTGCCAGCAACGAAACCGGGACTAGCACCGGCTACGAGCAGTACTTC.

CDR3 nucleotides: TGTGCCAGCAGTATCGACAGTGCGAACACCGGGGAGCTGTTTTTT. Its translation is CASSIDSANTGELFF. The chain couples TRBV2 to TRBJ2-2; perhaps TRBD1 as D (5 bases). This CDR3 contains 15 residues. Germline CDR1 SNHLY, CDR2 FYNNEI. Trimming took off 5 bases at V and 0 bases at J, with 10 bases between the two ends.

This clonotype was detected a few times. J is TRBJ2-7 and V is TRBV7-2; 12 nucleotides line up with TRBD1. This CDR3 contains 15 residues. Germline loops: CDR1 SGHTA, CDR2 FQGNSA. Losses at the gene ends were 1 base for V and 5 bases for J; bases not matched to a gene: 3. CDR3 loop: CASSLEGQGAHEQYF. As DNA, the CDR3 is TGTGCCAGCAGCTTAGAGGGACAGGGGGCCCACGAGCAGTACTTC.

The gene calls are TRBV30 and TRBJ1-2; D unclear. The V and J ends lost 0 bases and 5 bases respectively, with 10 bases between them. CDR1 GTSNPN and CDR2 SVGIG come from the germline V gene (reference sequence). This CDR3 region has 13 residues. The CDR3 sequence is CAWSVGANYGYTF. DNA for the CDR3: TGTGCCTGGAGTGTCGGCGCGAATTATGGCTACACCTTC.

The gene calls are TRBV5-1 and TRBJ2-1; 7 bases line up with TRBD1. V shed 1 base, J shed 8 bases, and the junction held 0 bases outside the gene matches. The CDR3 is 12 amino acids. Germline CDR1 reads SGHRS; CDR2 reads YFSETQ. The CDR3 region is CASSLRGHEQFF. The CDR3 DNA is TGCGCCAGCAGCTTGAGGGGGCATGAGCAGTTCTTC. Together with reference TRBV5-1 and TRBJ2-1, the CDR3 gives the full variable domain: KAGVTQTPRYLIKTRGQQVTLSCSPISGHRSVSWYQQTPGQGLQFLFEYFSETQRNKGNFPGRFSGRQFSNSRSEMNVSTLELGDSALYLCASSLRGHEQFFGPGTRLTVL.

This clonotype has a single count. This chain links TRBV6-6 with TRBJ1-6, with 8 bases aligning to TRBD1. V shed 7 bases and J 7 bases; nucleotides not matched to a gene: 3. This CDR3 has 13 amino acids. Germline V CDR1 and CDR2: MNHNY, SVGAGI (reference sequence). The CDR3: CASIGQGNSPLHF. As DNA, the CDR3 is TGTGCCAGCATCGGACAGGGAAATTCACCCCTCCACTTT.

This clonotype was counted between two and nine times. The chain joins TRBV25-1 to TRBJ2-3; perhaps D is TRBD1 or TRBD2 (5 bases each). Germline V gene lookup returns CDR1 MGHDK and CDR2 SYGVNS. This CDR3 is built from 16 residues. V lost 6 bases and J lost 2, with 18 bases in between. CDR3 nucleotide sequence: TGTGCCAGCAGCGGTACAGGCCCTAGCTTCACAGATACGCAGTATTTT. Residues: CASSGTGPSFTDTQYF.

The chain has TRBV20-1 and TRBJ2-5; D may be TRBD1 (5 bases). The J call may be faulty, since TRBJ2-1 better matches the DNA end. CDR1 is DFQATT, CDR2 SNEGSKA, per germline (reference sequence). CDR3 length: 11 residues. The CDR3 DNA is TGCAGTGCTAGGTCAGGGCGGACCCAGTTCTTC. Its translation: CSARSGRTQFF.

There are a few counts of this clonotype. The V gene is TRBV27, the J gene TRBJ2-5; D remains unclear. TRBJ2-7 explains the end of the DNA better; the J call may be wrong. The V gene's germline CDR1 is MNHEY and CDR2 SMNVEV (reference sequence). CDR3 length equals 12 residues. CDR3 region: CASSPANYEQYF. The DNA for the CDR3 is TGTGCCAGCTCACCTGCCAACTACGAGCAGTACTTC.

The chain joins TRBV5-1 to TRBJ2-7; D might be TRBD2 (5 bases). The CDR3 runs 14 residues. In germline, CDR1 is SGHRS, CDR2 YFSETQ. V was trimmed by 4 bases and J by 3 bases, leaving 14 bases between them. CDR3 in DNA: TGCGCCAGCAGCCCCGGAGCGGCCAACTACGAGCAGTACTTC. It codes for CASSPGAANYEQYF.

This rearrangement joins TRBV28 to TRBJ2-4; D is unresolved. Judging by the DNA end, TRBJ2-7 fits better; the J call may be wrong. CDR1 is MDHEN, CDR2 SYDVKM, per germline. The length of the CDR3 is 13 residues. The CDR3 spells CASSLGLRYEQYF. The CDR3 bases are TGTGCCAGCAGTTTGGGGTTGAGGTACGAGCAGTACTTC.

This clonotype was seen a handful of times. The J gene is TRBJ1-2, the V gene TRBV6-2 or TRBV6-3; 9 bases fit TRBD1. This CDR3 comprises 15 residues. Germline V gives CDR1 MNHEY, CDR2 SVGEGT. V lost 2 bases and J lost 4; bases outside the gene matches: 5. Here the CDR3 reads CASSYIRTGVYGYTF. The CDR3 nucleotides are TGTGCCAGCAGTTACATCCGGACAGGGGTCTATGGCTACACCTTC.

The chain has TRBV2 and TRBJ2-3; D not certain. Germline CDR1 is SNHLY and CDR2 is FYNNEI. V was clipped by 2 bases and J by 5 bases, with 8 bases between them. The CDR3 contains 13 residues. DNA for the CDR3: TGTGCCAGCAGTGAATCCCGAGTAGATACGCAGTATTTT. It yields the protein CASSESRVDTQYF.

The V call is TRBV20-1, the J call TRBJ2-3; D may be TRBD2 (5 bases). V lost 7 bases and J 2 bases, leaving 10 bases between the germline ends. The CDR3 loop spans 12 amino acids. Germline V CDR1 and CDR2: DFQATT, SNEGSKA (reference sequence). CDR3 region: CSERSTTDTQYF. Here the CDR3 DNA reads TGCAGTGAGCGGAGTACCACAGATACGCAGTATTTT.

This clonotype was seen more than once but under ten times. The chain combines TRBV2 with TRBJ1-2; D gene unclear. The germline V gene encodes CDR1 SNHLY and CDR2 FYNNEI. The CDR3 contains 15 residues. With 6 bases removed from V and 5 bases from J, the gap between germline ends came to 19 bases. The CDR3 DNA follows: TGTGCCAGCAGCGCCGACGAAGTTGTAGAATATGGCTACACCTTC. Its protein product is CASSADEVVEYGYTF.

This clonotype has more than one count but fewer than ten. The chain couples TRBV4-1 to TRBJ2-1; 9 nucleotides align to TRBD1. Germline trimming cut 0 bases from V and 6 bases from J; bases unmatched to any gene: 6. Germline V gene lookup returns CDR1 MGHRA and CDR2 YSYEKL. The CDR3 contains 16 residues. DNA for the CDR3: TGCGCCAGCAGCCAAGACCGGGACAGGGTGGCCAATGAGCAGTTCTTC. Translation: CASSQDRDRVANEQFF.

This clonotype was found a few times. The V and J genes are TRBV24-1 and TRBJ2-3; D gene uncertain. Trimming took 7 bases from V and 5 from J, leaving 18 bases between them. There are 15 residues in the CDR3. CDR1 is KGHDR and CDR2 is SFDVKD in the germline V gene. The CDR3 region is CATSSSGLPKDTQYF. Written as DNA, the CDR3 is TGTGCCACCAGCTCCTCGGGCCTCCCCAAAGATACGCAGTATTTT.

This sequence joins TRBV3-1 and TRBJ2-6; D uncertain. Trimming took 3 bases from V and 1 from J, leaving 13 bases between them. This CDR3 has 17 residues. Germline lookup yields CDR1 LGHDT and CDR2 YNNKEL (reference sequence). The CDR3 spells CASSQRLRSSGANVLTF. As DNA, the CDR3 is TGTGCCAGCAGCCAGAGATTGCGAAGTTCTGGGGCCAACGTCCTGACTTTC.

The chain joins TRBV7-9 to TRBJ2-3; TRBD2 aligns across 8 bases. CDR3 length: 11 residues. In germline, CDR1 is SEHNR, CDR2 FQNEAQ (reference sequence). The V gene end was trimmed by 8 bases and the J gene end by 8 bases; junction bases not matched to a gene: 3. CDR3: CASLSGATQYF. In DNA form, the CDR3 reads TGTGCCAGCCTTAGCGGGGCTACGCAGTATTTT.

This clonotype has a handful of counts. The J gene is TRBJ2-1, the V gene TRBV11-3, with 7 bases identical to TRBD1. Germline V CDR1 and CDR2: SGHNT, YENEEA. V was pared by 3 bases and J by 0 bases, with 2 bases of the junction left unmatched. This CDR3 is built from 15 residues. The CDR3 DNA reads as TGTGCCAGCAGCTTGGACAGGATCTCCTACAATGAGCAGTTCTTC. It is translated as CASSLDRISYNEQFF.

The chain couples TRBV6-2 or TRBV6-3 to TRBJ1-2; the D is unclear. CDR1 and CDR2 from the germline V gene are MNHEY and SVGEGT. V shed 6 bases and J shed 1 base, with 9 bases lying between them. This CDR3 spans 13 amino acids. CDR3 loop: CASRRTVNYGYTF. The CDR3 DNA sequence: TGTGCCAGCAGAAGGACGGTTAACTATGGCTACACCTTC.

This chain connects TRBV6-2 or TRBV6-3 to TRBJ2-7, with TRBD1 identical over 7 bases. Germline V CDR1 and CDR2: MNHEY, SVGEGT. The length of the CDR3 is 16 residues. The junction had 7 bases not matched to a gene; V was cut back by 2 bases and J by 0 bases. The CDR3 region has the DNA TGTGCCAGCAGTTACGCCCTCAGGGGGTCCTCCTACGAGCAGTACTTC. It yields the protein CASSYALRGSSYEQYF.

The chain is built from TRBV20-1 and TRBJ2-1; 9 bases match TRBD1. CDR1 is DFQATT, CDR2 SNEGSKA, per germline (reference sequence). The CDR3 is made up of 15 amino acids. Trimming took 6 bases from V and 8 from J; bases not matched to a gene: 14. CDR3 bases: TGCAGTGCACCTACACCGGGACAGGGTGGCCATGAGCAGTTCTTC. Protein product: CSAPTPGQGGHEQFF.